These 7 T cell receptor beta chains originate from one sample sequenced in a study of cytomegalovirus exposure and HLA in healthy donors. The PCR was carried out with 60 Vbeta primers and 13 Jbeta primers. Repertoires were generated with immunoSEQ multiplex PCR, while TCRdb's copy carries only in-frame clones and drops some. The data hold 180,000 or so clones, with roughly 79% observed a single time. The specimen sequenced was PBMCs. These TCRs come from a man aged 50 to 60 in good health and CMV-seropositive.

This clone was counted a single time. V usage is TRBV14 and J usage is TRBJ2-2; 9 bases fit TRBD2. The ends lost 1 base at V and 7 bases at J; junction bases unmatched: 7. The germline V gene has CDR1 SGHDN and CDR2 FVKESK. There are 16 residues in the CDR3. In nucleotides, the CDR3 is TGTGCCAGCAGCCAAGCCTCGCGGGGGGGATACGGGGAGCTGTTTTTT. Its translation is CASSQASRGGYGELFF.

The genes are TRBV27 and TRBJ2-5; tentatively, D is TRBD2 (5 bases). CDR1 is MNHEY and CDR2 is SMNVEV in the germline V gene (reference sequence). The CDR3 is 14 amino acids. Trimming stripped 5 bases from V and 5 bases from J, with 15 bases between. The CDR3, as DNA: TGTGCCAGCAGTCCGACTACTCCCAGGGAGACCCAGTACTTC. This gives the protein CASSPTTPRETQYF.

V and J are TRBV6-5 and TRBJ2-3; perhaps TRBD1 as D (5 bases). V was pared by 0 bases and J by 0 bases, with 10 bases between. Germline V gives CDR1 MNHEY, CDR2 SVGAGI. The CDR3 totals 16 residues. DNA of the CDR3: TGTGCCAGCAGTTACTCGACAGCTTCTAGCACAGATACGCAGTATTTT. Translation: CASSYSTASSTDTQYF.

The V and J genes are TRBV23-1 and TRBJ2-7, with D possibly TRBD1 on 6 matching bases. TRBV23-1 is annotated as an ORF whose role is uncertain. The V and J ends lost 5 bases and 4 bases respectively, with 21 bases between them. This CDR3 region has 16 residues. The CDR3 region has the DNA TGCGCCAGCAGTGCGCAAATACAGGGAAACGGGTACGAGCAGTACTTC. It specifies CASSAQIQGNGYEQYF.

The V and J genes are TRBV7-9 and TRBJ1-1; tentative D call: TRBD1 (5 bases). CDR3 length: 13 amino acids. Trimming left V 5 bases short and J 4 bases short, with 11 bases between. Per germline, CDR1 SEHNR and CDR2 FQNEAQ (reference sequence). The CDR3 bases are TGTGCCAGCAGCGCCAGCAGGGCCACTGAAGCTTTCTTT. Amino acids: CASSASRATEAFF.

Notes on this clone: This specimen includes other DNA sequences encoding the same CDR3. V usage is TRBV27 and J usage is TRBJ1-6, with TRBD1 identical over 9 bases. CDR1 and CDR2 (germline): MNHEY, SMNVEV (reference sequence). This CDR3 comprises 15 residues. The junction had 1 base not matched to a gene; V was cut back by 3 bases and J by 4 bases. The CDR3, as DNA: TGTGCCAGCAGTTTGGGACAGGGTTATAATTCACCCCTCCACTTT. Protein: CASSLGQGYNSPLHF.

This chain uses TRBV11-2 with TRBJ2-5; TRBD1 is a possible D gene (5 bases). Germline CDR1 is SGHAT and CDR2 is FQNNGV. The CDR3 sequence is 11 residues long. V was pared by 5 bases and J by 6 bases, with 7 bases between. The CDR3 spells CASSQGKTQYF. In DNA, the CDR3 is TGTGCCAGCAGCCAGGGAAAGACCCAGTACTTC.